The 16 T cell receptor beta chains reported below all come from one sample, sequenced in a study of CD8 T cells in Susac syndrome. Reverse transcription used about 0.45 to 1 ug RNA and random hexamers. TCRdb independently ran MiXCR on the immunoSEQ multiplex PCR reads; one entry per CDR3 protein. The top ten clones hold less than 0.12% of a sample with 150,000 to 200,000 distinct CDR3 sequences, roughly 95% of them seen once. The sample comprised CD4+ T cells from PBMCs. All receptors derive from a human donor in good health.

The V gene is TRBV4-3, the J gene TRBJ1-1, with D unclear. Germline values: CDR1 LGHNA, CDR2 YSLEER. CDR3 length equals 14 residues. V lost 0 bases, J lost 10 bases, and 15 bases lay in between. CDR3: CASSQDTRPSVAFF. The CDR3 DNA is TGCGCCAGCAGCCAAGATACACGTCCCTCGGTAGCTTTCTTT.

The gene calls are TRBV20-1 and TRBJ2-2; 7 bases are shared with TRBD1. This CDR3 is built from 15 residues. V gave up 7 bases and J gave up 2 bases; unmatched junction bases: 10. In germline, CDR1 is DFQATT, CDR2 SNEGSKA (reference sequence). The CDR3 spells CSVGQNSRNTGELFF. The CDR3 coding sequence is TGCAGTGTGGGACAGAATTCCCGAAACACCGGGGAGCTGTTTTTT.

The V gene is TRBV6-2 or TRBV6-3, the J gene TRBJ1-4, with D possibly TRBD1 on 6 matching bases. This CDR3 region has 16 residues. Germline CDR1 MNHEY, CDR2 SVGEGT. The germline V and J ends were trimmed by 7 bases and 8 bases, with 23 bases remaining between them. DNA for the CDR3: TGTGCCAGCATCGACGGGCTGGGGGGCGAGAAGGAAAAACTGTTTTTT. Translating it yields CASIDGLGGEKEKLFF.

The CDR3 here is CASSSAGRIGIPYTF. The CDR3 DNA reads as TGTGCCAGCAGTTCCGCAGGGCGTATTGGTATCCCCTACACCTTC. The gene calls are TRBV28 and TRBJ1-2, with D perhaps TRBD1 (5 bases). V was trimmed by 4 bases and J by 10 bases, leaving 22 bases between them. This CDR3 contains 15 residues. Germline V CDR1 and CDR2: MDHEN, SYDVKM.

The genes are TRBV4-3 and TRBJ2-4; unclear D gene. The CDR3 extends over 13 amino acids. The germline CDR1 and CDR2 sequences are LGHNA and YSLEER. V lost 1 base and J 9 bases, leaving 10 bases between the germline ends. The chain's CDR3 is CASSQALRLIQYF. CDR3 DNA sequence: TGCGCCAGCAGCCAAGCTCTCCGACTCATTCAGTACTTC.

This chain links TRBV29-1 with TRBJ2-5, with 9 bases identical to TRBD2. The ends lost 6 bases at V and 2 bases at J; junction bases unmatched: 7. Germline V gives CDR1 SQVTM, CDR2 ANQGSEA. CDR3 size: 14 residues. CDR3 DNA: TGCAGCGTGGGTAGCGGGAGTAGGCAAGAGACCCAGTACTTC. The encoded protein is CSVGSGSRQETQYF.

This clonotype was counted once. V gene TRBV13 combines with J gene TRBJ1-1; tentatively, D is TRBD1 (6 bases). Germline V CDR1 and CDR2: PRHDT, FYEKMQ (reference sequence). This CDR3 comprises 15 residues. V was trimmed by 1 base and J by 7 bases, leaving 16 bases between them. The CDR3 region is CASSLERGGSGEAFF. The CDR3 region has the DNA TGTGCCAGCAGCTTAGAGCGAGGGGGATCAGGTGAAGCTTTCTTT.

The chain links TRBV5-1 to TRBJ2-3, with a weak D call TRBD2 (5 bases). Trimming removed 4 bases from V and 1 base from J, with 13 bases in between. This CDR3 contains 15 residues. Germline CDR1 SGHRS, CDR2 YFSETQ. CDR3 nucleotides: TGCGCCAGCAGCATAAGCGGAGTGGGCACAGATACGCAGTATTTT. As protein: CASSISGVGTDTQYF.

V is TRBV28 and J is TRBJ2-7; D is unresolved. CDR1 is MDHEN, CDR2 SYDVKM, per germline. This CDR3 spans 11 amino acids. The germline V and J ends were trimmed by 3 bases and 3 bases, with 3 bases remaining between them. The CDR3 nucleotides are TGTGCCAGCAGTTTTTACTACGAGCAGTACTTC. Translation: CASSFYYEQYF.

This chain connects TRBV20-1 to TRBJ2-1; weak D call: TRBD2 (6 bases). The germline gives CDR1 DFQATT, CDR2 SNEGSKA (reference sequence). CDR3 length: 14 residues. Trimming stripped 4 bases from V and 2 bases from J, with 12 bases between. CDR3 sequence: CSAMERATYNEQFF. CDR3 coding DNA: TGCAGTGCTATGGAGCGGGCAACCTACAATGAGCAGTTCTTC.

This sequence joins TRBV30 and TRBJ1-2; D gene unclear. Looked up from germline, CDR1 is GTSNPN and CDR2 is SVGIG (reference sequence). The CDR3 is 13 amino acids. V lost 2 bases and J lost 3, with 10 bases in between. CDR3 sequence: CAWSPGWDYGYTF. The DNA of the CDR3 is TGTGCCTGGAGTCCCGGGTGGGACTATGGCTACACCTTC.

This chain joins TRBV27 and TRBJ1-1, with a possible D match to TRBD1 (6 bases). V lost 5 bases to trimming and J lost 2 bases, with 12 bases between them. This CDR3 is 14 amino acids long. The germline V gene has CDR1 MNHEY and CDR2 SMNVEV (reference sequence). The CDR3 sequence: CASSGRGANTEAFF. The CDR3 DNA reads as TGTGCCAGCAGTGGTCGGGGGGCAAACACTGAAGCTTTCTTT.

The V and J genes are TRBV14 and TRBJ2-5; D gene uncertain. V dropped 4 bases and J dropped 4 bases, with 10 bases sitting between them. The CDR3 consists of 13 residues. Germline loops: CDR1 SGHDN, CDR2 FVKESK. The CDR3 DNA sequence: TGTGCCAGCAGCCCCCGGTGGACAGAGACCCAGTACTTC. Amino acid sequence: CASSPRWTETQYF. Drawing the rest from reference TRBV14 and TRBJ2-5, the complete variable domain is EAGVTQFPSHSVIEKGQTVTLRCDPISGHDNLYWYRRVMGKEIKFLLHFVKESKQDESGMPNNRFLAERTGGTYSTLKVQPAELEDSGVYFCASSPRWTETQYFGPGTRLLVL.

This clonotype was seen just once. The chain recombines TRBV28 with TRBJ1-3; tentative D call: TRBD1 (5 bases). This CDR3 spans 15 amino acids. CDR1 is MDHEN, CDR2 SYDVKM, per germline. V gave up 5 bases and J gave up 0 bases, with 11 bases separating them. Here the CDR3 reads CASSDSSISGNTIYF. Here the CDR3 DNA reads TGTGCCAGCAGTGACAGCTCTATCTCTGGAAACACCATATATTTT.

The V and J genes are TRBV7-9 and TRBJ2-3; D remains ambiguous. Germline CDR1 and CDR2: SEHNR and FQNEAQ (reference sequence). The CDR3 length is 15 residues. V shed 4 bases and J shed 2 bases, with 13 bases lying between them. In DNA form, the CDR3 reads TGTGCCAGCAGCTACCAGTGGGCCGACACAGATACGCAGTATTTT. This codes for CASSYQWADTDTQYF.

This chain links TRBV27 with TRBJ1-1; no firm D call. The CDR3 is 16 residues long. Germline V lookup: CDR1 MNHEY, CDR2 SMNVEV (reference sequence). V lost 1 base and J lost 1, with 13 bases in between. CDR3 nucleotides: TGTGCCAGCAGTTTATATGGCCAGGTGGGGAACACTGAAGCTTTCTTT. It specifies CASSLYGQVGNTEAFF.